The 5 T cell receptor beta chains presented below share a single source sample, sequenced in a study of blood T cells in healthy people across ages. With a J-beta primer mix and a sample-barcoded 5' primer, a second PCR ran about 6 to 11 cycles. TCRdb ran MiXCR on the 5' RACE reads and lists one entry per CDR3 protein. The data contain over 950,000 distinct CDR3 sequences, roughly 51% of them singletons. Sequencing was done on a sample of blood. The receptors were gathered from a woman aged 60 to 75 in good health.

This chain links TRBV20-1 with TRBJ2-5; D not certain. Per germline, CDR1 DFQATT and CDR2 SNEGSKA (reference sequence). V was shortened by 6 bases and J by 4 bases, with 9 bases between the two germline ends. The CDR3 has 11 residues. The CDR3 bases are TGCAGTGCGTCGTTTGGAGAGACCCAGTACTTC. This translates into CSASFGETQYF.

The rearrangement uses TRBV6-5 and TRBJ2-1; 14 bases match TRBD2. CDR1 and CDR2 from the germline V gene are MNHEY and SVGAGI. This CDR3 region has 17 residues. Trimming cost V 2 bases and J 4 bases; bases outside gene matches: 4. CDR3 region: CASSYARTSGRYNEQFF. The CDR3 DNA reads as TGTGCCAGCAGTTACGCGAGGACTAGCGGGAGGTACAATGAGCAGTTCTTC.

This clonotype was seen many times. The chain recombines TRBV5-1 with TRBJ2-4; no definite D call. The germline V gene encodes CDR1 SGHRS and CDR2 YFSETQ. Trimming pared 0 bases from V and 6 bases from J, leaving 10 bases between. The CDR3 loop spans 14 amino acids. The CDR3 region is CASSLDATGNIQYF. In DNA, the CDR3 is TGCGCCAGCAGCTTGGACGCGACCGGAAACATTCAGTACTTC. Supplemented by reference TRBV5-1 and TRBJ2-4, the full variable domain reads KAGVTQTPRYLIKTRGQQVTLSCSPISGHRSVSWYQQTPGQGLQFLFEYFSETQRNKGNFPGRFSGRQFSNSRSEMNVSTLELGDSALYLCASSLDATGNIQYFGAGTRLSVL.

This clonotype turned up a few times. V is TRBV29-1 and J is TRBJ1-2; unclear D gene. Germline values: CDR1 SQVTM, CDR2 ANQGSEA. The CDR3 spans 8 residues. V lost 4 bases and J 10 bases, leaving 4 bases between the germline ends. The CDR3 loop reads CSVGDYTF. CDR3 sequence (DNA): TGCAGCGTTGGCGACTACACCTTC. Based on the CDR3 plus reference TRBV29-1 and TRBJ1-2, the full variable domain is SAVISQKPSRDICQRGTSLTIQCQVDSQVTMMFWYRQQPGQSLTLIATANQGSEATYESGFVIDKFPISRPNLTFSTLTVSNMSPEDSSIYLCSVGDYTFGSGTRLTVV.

The CDR3 DNA is TGTGCCAGCACCCGACTAGCGGGAGTATACGAGCAGTACTTC. Translating it yields CASTRLAGVYEQYF. The chain is built from TRBV5-6 and TRBJ2-5; TRBD2 matches at 12 bases. Judging by the DNA end, TRBJ2-7 fits better; the J call may be wrong. The CDR3 is made up of 14 amino acids. The germline CDR1 and CDR2 sequences are SGHDT and YYEEEE.